These T cell receptor beta chains were read from a single sample in a study of Ad26.COV2.S vaccination and SARS-CoV-2 variants. Method: immunoSEQ multiplex PCR; TCRdb's copy keeps in-frame clones and lacks some. The sample carries more than 150,000 clones, approximately 90% recorded once. This specimen consisted of peripheral blood, obtained after recovery from COVID-19. These receptors were obtained from a human donor who had recovered from COVID-19. Each CDR3 is given with its conserved first and last residue. A D gene is named only where the DNA matches it firmly. For some rows the clone size is stated as once, few or many, or as a class when expanded; others skip it.

V: TRBV13
J: TRBJ2-5
size: NA
D: TRBD1
CDR3: CASSSGTGLYQETQYF
DNA: TGTGCCAGCAGCTCCGGGACAGGACTCTACCAAGAGACCCAGTACTTC

V: TRBV4-2
J: TRBJ1-5
size: NA
D: NA
CDR3: CASSQDQVGNQPQHF
DNA: TGTGCCAGCAGCCAAGACCAGGTTGGCAATCAGCCCCAGCATTTT

V: TRBV10-1
J: TRBJ2-7
size: once
D: TRBD2
CDR3: CASSPAGGSYEQYF
DNA: TGCGCCAGCAGTCCCGCGGGAGGGAGCTACGAGCAGTACTTC

V: TRBV7-9
J: TRBJ1-1
size: NA
D: NA
CDR3: CASSLGVLDTEAFF
DNA: TGTGCCAGCAGCTTAGGCGTATTGGACACTGAAGCTTTCTTT

V: TRBV25-1
J: TRBJ1-2
size: few
D: NA
CDR3: CASSEWEANPYGYTF
DNA: TGTGCCAGCAGTGAATGGGAAGCGAACCCCTATGGCTACACCTTC

V: TRBV27
J: TRBJ1-1
size: NA
D: NA
CDR3: CASSPYLGLMNTEAFF
DNA: TGTGCCAGCAGTCCATACTTAGGCCTCATGAACACTGAAGCTTTCTTT

V: TRBV2
J: TRBJ1-2
size: NA
D: NA
CDR3: CASSPDSNYGYTF
DNA: TGTGCCAGCAGCCCCGACAGTAACTATGGCTACACCTTC

V: TRBV5-1
J: TRBJ2-7
size: NA
D: NA
CDR3: CASSSPDGGSYEQYF
DNA: TGCGCCAGCAGCTCCCCCGATGGGGGCTCCTACGAGCAGTACTTC

V: TRBV4-1
J: TRBJ1-6
size: NA
D: NA
CDR3: CASSQGEGSYNSPLHF
DNA: TGCGCCAGCAGCCAAGGAGAAGGCTCCTATAATTCACCCCTCCACTTT

V: TRBV12-5
J: TRBJ2-1
size: once
D: TRBD1
CDR3: CASGPGQGVYNEQFF
DNA: TGTGCTAGTGGGCCGGGACAGGGAGTGTACAATGAGCAGTTCTTC

V: TRBV12-3/TRBV12-4
J: TRBJ1-2
size: NA
D: NA
CDR3: CASGGPYYGYTF
DNA: TGTGCCAGCGGAGGACCCTACTATGGCTACACCTTC

V: TRBV29-1
J: TRBJ1-2
size: NA
D: TRBD1
CDR3: CSVQDRGGGYTF
DNA: TGCAGCGTTCAAGACAGGGGAGGCGGCTACACCTTC

V: TRBV4-1
J: TRBJ2-1
size: few
D: NA
CDR3: CASSQEGNGGGEQFF
DNA: TGCGCCAGCAGCCAAGAAGGTAACGGGGGCGGTGAGCAGTTCTTC

V: TRBV6-5
J: TRBJ1-4
size: NA
D: NA
CDR3: CASSYSGREKLFF
DNA: TGTGCCAGCAGTTACTCAGGGCGTGAAAAACTGTTTTTT

V: TRBV4-2
J: TRBJ2-5
size: NA
D: TRBD1
CDR3: CASSTGVTGGFQETQYF
DNA: TGTGCCAGCAGCACGGGGGTGACAGGGGGGTTTCAAGAGACCCAGTACTTC

V: TRBV2
J: TRBJ1-5
size: NA
D: TRBD1
CDR3: CASSGDRGRNQPQHF
DNA: TGTGCCAGCAGTGGTGACAGGGGCCGCAATCAGCCCCAGCATTTT

V: TRBV2
J: TRBJ2-3
size: NA
D: TRBD1
CDR3: CASSEGTGLDTQYF
DNA: TGTGCCAGCAGTGAAGGGACAGGGTTAGATACGCAGTATTTT

V: TRBV2
J: TRBJ2-2
size: once
D: TRBD1
CDR3: CASSRGLAGELFF
DNA: TGTGCCAGCAGTAGGGGGCTGGCGGGGGAGCTGTTTTTT

V: TRBV5-5
J: TRBJ1-6
size: NA
D: NA
CDR3: CASAQGRANSPLHF
DNA: TGTGCCAGCGCCCAGGGAAGGGCTAATTCACCCCTCCACTTT

V: TRBV9
J: TRBJ1-3
size: NA
D: NA
CDR3: CASSPRVAGNTIYF
DNA: TGTGCCAGCAGCCCCCGGGTAGCTGGAAACACCATATATTTT

V: TRBV10-3
J: TRBJ1-2
size: few
D: TRBD1
CDR3: CAISMGQGGGYTF
DNA: TGTGCCATCAGCATGGGACAGGGAGGGGGGTACACCTTC